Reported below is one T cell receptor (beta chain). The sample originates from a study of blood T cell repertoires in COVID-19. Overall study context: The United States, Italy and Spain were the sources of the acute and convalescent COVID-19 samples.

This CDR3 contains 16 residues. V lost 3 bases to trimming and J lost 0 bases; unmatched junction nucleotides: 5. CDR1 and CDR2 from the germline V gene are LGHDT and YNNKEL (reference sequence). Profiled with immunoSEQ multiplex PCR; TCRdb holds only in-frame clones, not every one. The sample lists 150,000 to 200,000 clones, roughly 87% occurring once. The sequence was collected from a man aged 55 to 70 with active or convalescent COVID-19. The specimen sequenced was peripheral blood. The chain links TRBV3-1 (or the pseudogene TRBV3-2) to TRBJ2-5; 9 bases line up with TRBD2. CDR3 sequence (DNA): TGTGCCAGCAGCCAGAGCGGGGGGTCCTACCAAGAGACCCAGTACTTC. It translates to CASSQSGGSYQETQYF.